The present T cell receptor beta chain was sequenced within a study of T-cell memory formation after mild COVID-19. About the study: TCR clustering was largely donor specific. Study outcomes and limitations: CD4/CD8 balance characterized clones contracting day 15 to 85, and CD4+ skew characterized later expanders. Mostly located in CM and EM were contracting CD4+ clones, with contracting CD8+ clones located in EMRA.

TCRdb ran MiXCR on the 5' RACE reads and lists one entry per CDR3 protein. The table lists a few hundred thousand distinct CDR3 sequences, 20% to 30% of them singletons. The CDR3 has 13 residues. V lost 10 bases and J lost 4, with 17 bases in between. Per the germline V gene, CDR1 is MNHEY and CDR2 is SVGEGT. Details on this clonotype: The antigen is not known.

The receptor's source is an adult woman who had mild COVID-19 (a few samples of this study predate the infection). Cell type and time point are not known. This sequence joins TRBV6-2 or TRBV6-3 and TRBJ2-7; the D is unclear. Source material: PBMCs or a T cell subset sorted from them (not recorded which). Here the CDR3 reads CAISRQSRYEQYF. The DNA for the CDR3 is TGTGCCATTTCCCGACAATCCCGGTACGAGCAGTACTTC.